The next 9 T cell receptor beta chains were all read from a single sample in a study of blood T cell repertoires in COVID-19 (dated by TCRdb to 2018 to 2021). Library construction relied on the immunoSEQ multiplex PCR assay. In its TCRdb copy, this immuneACCESS table keeps in-frame sequences only and misses some clones. Where compared with another copy, unresolved V genes explain less than half of these, and the others have no known cause. Counted in this sample were 150,000 to 200,000 clones; around nine tenths of them appeared once. The ten largest clones represent 2.7% of the sample. The specimen was peripheral blood. The receptors stem from a man aged 35 to 55 with active or convalescent COVID-19.

J is TRBJ2-5 and V is TRBV5-4; a possible D gene is TRBD1 (6 bases). The germline V and J ends were trimmed by 7 bases and 3 bases, with 16 bases remaining between them. Germline values: CDR1 SGHNT, CDR2 YYREEE (reference sequence). This CDR3 is built from 14 residues. CDR3 bases: TGTGCCAGCGCTACAGGGCCCCAGGAAGAGACCCAGTACTTC. The encoded protein is CASATGPQEETQYF.

V is TRBV2 and J is TRBJ1-4, with D unresolved. The CDR3 length is 14 residues. The V end lost 8 bases, the J end lost 7 bases, and 17 bases lay between the germline ends. From germline, CDR1 is SNHLY and CDR2 FYNNEI. The CDR3 reads CASGNATALEKLFF. In nucleotides, the CDR3 is TGTGCCAGCGGCAATGCAACCGCCCTTGAAAAACTGTTTTTT.

The chain is built from TRBV7-6 and TRBJ2-4; 9 bases match TRBD2. Germline V gene lookup returns CDR1 SGHVS and CDR2 FNYEAQ. The CDR3 is 19 amino acids. After removal of 1 base from V and 1 base from J, the junction contained 11 bases not matched to a gene. CDR3 region: CASSLGTLTSGPAKNIQYF. The CDR3 DNA reads TGTGCCAGCAGCTTAGGGACTCTAACTAGCGGGCCCGCCAAAAACATTCAGTACTTC.

This sequence joins TRBV9 and TRBJ1-3; no firm D call. CDR3 length: 17 residues. Germline V gene data show CDR1 as SGDLS and CDR2 as YYNGEE. Trimming pared 0 bases from V and 0 bases from J, leaving 13 bases between. CDR3 in amino acids: CASSVGETGYSGNTIYF. In DNA, the CDR3 is TGTGCCAGCAGCGTAGGGGAGACGGGATACTCTGGAAACACCATATATTTT.

This clone was observed a handful of times. The rearrangement joins TRBV7-9 to TRBJ2-2; possibly TRBD2 for D (5 bases). Germline CDR1 is SEHNR and CDR2 is FQNEAQ (reference sequence). Trimming removed 8 bases at V and 6 bases at J, with 7 bases between. The CDR3 runs to 11 residues. CDR3 in DNA: TGTGCCAGCGCCGGGGCCGGGGAGCTGTTTTTT. This translates into CASAGAGELFF.

The chain recombines TRBV28 with TRBJ1-2; TRBD1 matches at 8 bases. The germline CDR1 and CDR2 sequences are MDHEN and SYDVKM. The CDR3 length is 13 residues. Trimming at V came to 3 bases and at J to 8 bases, leaving 5 bases not matched to a gene. CDR3 in amino acids: CASSFRGREGYTF. The CDR3, as DNA: TGTGCCAGCAGTTTCAGGGGGCGGGAAGGCTACACCTTC.

This clone was seen just once. The chain has TRBV2 and TRBJ2-7; D not certain. This CDR3 is 14 amino acids long. The V end was cut by 1 base, the J end by 3 bases, with 10 bases between. The germline V gene has CDR1 SNHLY and CDR2 FYNNEI. The CDR3 sequence: CASSEGQARYEQYF. As DNA, the CDR3 is TGTGCCAGCAGTGAAGGTCAGGCTCGCTACGAGCAGTACTTC.

The chain couples TRBV5-1 to TRBJ2-3; TRBD1 matches 8 bases. The V gene's germline CDR1 is SGHRS and CDR2 YFSETQ. J gave up 2 bases and V 4 bases, and 6 bases lay outside the gene matches. The CDR3 is 15 amino acids. The CDR3 spells CASSLWDRSTDTQYF. As DNA, the CDR3 is TGCGCCAGCAGCCTCTGGGACAGGTCCACAGATACGCAGTATTTT. Full variable domain (missing parts from reference TRBV5-1 and TRBJ2-3): KAGVTQTPRYLIKTRGQQVTLSCSPISGHRSVSWYQQTPGQGLQFLFEYFSETQRNKGNFPGRFSGRQFSNSRSEMNVSTLELGDSALYLCASSLWDRSTDTQYFGPGTRLTVL.

The chain uses TRBV3-1 (or the pseudogene TRBV3-2) and TRBJ1-1; D not certain. CDR3 length equals 13 residues. Germline assignment: CDR1 LGHDT and CDR2 YNNKEL (reference sequence). V lost 3 bases and J lost 7, with 12 bases in between. The CDR3: CASSHVGGIEAFF. DNA of the CDR3: TGTGCCAGCAGCCACGTGGGAGGGATTGAAGCTTTCTTT.